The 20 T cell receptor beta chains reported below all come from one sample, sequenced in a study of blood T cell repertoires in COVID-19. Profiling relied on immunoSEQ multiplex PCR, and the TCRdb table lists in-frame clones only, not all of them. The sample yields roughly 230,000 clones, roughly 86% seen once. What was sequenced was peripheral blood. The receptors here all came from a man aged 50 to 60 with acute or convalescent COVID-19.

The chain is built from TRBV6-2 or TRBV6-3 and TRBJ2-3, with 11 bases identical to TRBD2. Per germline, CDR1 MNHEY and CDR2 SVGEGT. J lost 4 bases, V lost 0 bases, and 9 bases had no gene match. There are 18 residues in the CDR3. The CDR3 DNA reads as TGTGCCAGCAGTTACTCGATGACTAGCGGGGCAGTGCCAGATACGCAGTATTTT. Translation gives CASSYSMTSGAVPDTQYF.

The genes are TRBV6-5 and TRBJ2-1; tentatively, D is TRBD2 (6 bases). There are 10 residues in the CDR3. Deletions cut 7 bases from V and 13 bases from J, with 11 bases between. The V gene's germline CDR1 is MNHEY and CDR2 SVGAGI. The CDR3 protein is CASNRDFQFF. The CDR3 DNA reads TGTGCCAGCAACCGGGACTTTCAGTTCTTC.

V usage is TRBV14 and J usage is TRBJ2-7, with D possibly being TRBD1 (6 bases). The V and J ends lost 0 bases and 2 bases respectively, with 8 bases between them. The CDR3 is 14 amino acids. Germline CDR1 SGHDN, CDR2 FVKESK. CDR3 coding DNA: TGTGCCAGCAGCCAAGACAGGGGACCCTACGAGCAGTACTTC. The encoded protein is CASSQDRGPYEQYF.

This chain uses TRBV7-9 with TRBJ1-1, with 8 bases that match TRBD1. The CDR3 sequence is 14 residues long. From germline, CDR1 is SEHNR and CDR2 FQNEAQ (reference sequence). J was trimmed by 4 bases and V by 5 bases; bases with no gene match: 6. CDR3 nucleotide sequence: TGTGCCAGCAGCACCCGGACAGGGTCCACTGAAGCTTTCTTT. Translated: CASSTRTGSTEAFF. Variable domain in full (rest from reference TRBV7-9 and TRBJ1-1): DTGVSQNPRHKITKRGQNVTFRCDPISEHNRLYWYRQTLGQGPEFLTYFQNEAQLEKSRLLSDRFSAERPKGSFSTLEIQRTEQGDSAMYLCASSTRTGSTEAFFGQGTRLTVV.

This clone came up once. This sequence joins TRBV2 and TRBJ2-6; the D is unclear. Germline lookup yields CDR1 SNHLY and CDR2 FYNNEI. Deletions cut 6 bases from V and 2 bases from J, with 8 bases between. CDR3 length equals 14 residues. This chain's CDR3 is CASRENPGANVLTF. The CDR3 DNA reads TGTGCCAGCAGGGAGAATCCTGGGGCCAACGTCCTGACTTTC.

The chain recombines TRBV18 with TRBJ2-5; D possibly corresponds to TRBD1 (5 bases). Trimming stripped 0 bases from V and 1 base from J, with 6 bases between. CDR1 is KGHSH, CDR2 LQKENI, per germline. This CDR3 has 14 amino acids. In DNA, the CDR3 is TGTGCCAGCTCACCACCCCAGGGCCAAGAGACCCAGTACTTC. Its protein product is CASSPPQGQETQYF.

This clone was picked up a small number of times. This CDR3 is CASSSPAGAADTQYF. The CDR3 region has the DNA TGTGCCAGCAGCTCGCCAGCGGGAGCGGCAGATACGCAGTATTTT. The chain carries TRBV5-4 and TRBJ2-3; TRBD2 matches 8 bases. The J segment lost 4 bases and the V segment lost 3 bases, leaving 7 bases of the junction unmatched. The germline gives CDR1 SGHNT, CDR2 YYREEE (reference sequence). The CDR3 loop spans 15 amino acids. Combining the CDR3 with reference TRBV5-4 and TRBJ2-3 gives the whole variable domain ETGVTQSPTHLIKTRGQQVTLRCSSQSGHNTVSWYQQALGQGPQFIFQYYREEENGRGNFPPRFSGLQFPNYSSELNVNALELDDSALYLCASSSPAGAADTQYFGPGTRLTVL.

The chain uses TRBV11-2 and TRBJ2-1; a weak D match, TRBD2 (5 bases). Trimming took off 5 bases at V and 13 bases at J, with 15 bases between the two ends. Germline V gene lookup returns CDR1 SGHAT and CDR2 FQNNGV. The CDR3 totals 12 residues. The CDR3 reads CASSQGTGKQFF. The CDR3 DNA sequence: TGTGCCAGCAGCCAAGGTACGGGGAAACAGTTCTTC. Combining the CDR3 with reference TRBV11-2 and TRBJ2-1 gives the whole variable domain EAGVAQSPRYKIIEKRQSVAFWCNPISGHATLYWYQQILGQGPKLLIQFQNNGVVDDSQLPKDRFSAERLKGVDSTLKIQPAKLEDSAVYLCASSQGTGKQFFGPGTRLTVL.

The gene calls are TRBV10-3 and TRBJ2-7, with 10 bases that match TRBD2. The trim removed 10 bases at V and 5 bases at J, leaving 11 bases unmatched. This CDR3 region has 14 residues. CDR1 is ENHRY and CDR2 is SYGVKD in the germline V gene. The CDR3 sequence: CATGEREGRDEQYF. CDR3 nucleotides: TGTGCCACCGGAGAGCGGGAGGGCCGGGACGAGCAGTACTTC.

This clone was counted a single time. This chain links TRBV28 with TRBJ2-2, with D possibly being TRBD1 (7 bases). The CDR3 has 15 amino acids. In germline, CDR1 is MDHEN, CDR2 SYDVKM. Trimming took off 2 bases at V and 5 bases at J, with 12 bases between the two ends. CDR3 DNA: TGTGCCAGCAGTTTAATGCAGGGGGGTACCGGGGAGCTGTTTTTT. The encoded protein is CASSLMQGGTGELFF.

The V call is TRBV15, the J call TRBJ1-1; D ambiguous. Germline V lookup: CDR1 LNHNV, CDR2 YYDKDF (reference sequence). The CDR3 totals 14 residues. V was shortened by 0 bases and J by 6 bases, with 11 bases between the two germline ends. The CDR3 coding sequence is TGTGCCACCAGCAGAGATCTCAGGTCCGCTGAAGCTTTCTTT. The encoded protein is CATSRDLRSAEAFF.

CDR3 DNA sequence: TGTGCCAGCAGCTTTGGCGGCGACTCTGGAAACACCATATATTTT. Translating it yields CASSFGGDSGNTIYF. The genes are TRBV5-5 and TRBJ1-3; D is ambiguous. V was trimmed by 2 bases and J by 0 bases, leaving 9 bases between them. The CDR3 loop spans 15 amino acids. Germline-derived CDR1 and CDR2 are SGHKS and YYEKEE (reference sequence).

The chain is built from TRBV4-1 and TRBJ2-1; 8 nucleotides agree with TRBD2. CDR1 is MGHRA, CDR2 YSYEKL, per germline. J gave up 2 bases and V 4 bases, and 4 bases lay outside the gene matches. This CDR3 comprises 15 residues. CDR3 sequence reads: CASSLRAGAYNEQFF. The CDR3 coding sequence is TGCGCCAGCAGCCTGCGAGCGGGAGCCTACAATGAGCAGTTCTTC.

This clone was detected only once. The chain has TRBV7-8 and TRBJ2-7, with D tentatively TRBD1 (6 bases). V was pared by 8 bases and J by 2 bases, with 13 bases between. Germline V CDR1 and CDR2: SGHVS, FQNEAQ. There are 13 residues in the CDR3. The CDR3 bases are TGTGCCAGCTCTGGCAGGGGTACCTACGAGCAGTACTTC. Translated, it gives CASSGRGTYEQYF.

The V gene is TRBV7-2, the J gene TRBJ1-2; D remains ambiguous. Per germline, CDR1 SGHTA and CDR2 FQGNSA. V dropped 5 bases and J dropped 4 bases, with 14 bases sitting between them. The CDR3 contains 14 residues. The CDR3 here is CASSLEGTFYGYTF. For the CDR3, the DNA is TGTGCCAGCAGCCTCGAGGGTACATTCTATGGCTACACCTTC.

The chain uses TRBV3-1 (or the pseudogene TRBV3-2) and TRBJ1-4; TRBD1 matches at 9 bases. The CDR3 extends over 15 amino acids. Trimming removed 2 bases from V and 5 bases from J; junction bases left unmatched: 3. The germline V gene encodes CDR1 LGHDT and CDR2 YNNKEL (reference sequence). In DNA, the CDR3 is TGTGCCAGCAGCCAATCCGGACAGGGGAATGAAAAACTGTTTTTT. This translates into CASSQSGQGNEKLFF.

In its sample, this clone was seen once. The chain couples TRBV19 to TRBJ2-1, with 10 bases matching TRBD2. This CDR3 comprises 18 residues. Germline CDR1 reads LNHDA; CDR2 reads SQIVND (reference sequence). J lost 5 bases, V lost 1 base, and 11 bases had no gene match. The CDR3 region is CASSIGGSSGSSNNEQFF. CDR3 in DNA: TGTGCCAGTAGTATAGGTGGGTCTAGCGGGAGTTCCAACAATGAGCAGTTCTTC.

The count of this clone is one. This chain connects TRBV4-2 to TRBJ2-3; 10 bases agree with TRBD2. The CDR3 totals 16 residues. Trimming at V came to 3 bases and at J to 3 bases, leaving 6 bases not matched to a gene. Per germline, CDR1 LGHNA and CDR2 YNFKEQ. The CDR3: CASSQRLAGATDTQYF. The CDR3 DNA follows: TGTGCCAGCAGCCAGAGGCTAGCGGGGGCAACAGATACGCAGTATTTT.

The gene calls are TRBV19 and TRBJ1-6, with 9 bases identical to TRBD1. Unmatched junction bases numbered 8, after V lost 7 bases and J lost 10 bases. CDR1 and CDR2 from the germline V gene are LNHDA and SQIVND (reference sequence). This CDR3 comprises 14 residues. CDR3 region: CASTRQGDISPLHF. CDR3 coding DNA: TGTGCCAGTACCCGACAGGGGGATATCTCACCCCTCCACTTT.

CDR3 protein: CATSQGGASTDTQYF. The CDR3 bases are TGTGCCACCAGTCAAGGGGGGGCTAGCACAGATACGCAGTATTTT. The chain couples TRBV24-1 to TRBJ2-3, with TRBD2 as a possible D gene (7 bases). Trimming removed 6 bases from V and 0 bases from J, with 12 bases in between. This CDR3 has 15 residues. From germline, CDR1 is KGHDR and CDR2 SFDVKD.